Included here is one T cell receptor (beta chain) sequence, with context. No antigen is known for it. The CDR3 runs to 18 residues. Per the germline V gene, CDR1 is SGHTS and CDR2 is YDEGEE. Losses at the gene ends were 7 bases for V and 0 bases for J; bases not matched to a gene: 10. These data come from a study of early T cells in non-severe SARS-CoV-2 infection. At the level of the study: Sequencing was performed on bulk RNA from unsorted whole blood, leaving chains unpaired. Whole-study findings and limits: Using VDJdb, the matching emphasized anti-spike CD8 responses while missing private and CD4 specificities.

The library protocol tagged individual cDNA molecules with unique molecular identifiers. TCRdb re-analysed the 5' RACE reads in MiXCR, keeping a single row per CDR3 protein. Among some 97,000 distinct CDR3 sequences listed, approximately 10% were seen once. Sequences were derived from whole blood, sampled at baseline. The sequence was obtained from an adult who was a healthcare worker with PCR-confirmed SARS-CoV-2 infection or an uninfected control (not recorded which). The V call is TRBV5-8, the J call TRBJ2-6; 10 positions agree with TRBD1. CDR3 amino acids: CASLRDRGLLSGANVLTF. The CDR3 DNA follows: TGTGCCAGCTTGAGGGACAGGGGCCTCCTCTCTGGGGCCAACGTCCTGACTTTC.